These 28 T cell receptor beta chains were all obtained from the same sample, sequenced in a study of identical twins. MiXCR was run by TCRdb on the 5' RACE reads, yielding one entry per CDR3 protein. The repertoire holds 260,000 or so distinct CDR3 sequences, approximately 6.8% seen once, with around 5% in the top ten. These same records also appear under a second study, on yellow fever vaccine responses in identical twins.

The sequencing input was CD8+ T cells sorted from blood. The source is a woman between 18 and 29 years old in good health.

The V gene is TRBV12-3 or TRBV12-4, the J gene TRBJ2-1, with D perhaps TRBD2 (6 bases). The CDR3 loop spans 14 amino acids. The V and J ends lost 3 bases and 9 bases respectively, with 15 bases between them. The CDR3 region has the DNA TGTGCCAGCAGTTTCGGGACTCCCTTGGGTGAGCAGTTCTTC. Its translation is CASSFGTPLGEQFF.

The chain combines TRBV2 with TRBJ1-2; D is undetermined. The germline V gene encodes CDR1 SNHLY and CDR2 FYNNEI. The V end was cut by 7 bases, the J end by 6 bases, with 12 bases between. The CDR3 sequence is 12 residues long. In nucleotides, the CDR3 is TGTGCCAGCACTGGTGTAAGGGATGGCTACACCTTC. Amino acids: CASTGVRDGYTF.

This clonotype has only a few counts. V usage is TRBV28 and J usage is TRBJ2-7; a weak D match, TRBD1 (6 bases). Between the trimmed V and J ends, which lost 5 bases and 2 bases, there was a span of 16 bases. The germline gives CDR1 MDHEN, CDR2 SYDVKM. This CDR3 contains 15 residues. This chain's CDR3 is CASSARPTGAYEQYF. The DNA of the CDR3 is TGTGCCAGCAGTGCCCGACCGACAGGCGCCTACGAGCAGTACTTC.

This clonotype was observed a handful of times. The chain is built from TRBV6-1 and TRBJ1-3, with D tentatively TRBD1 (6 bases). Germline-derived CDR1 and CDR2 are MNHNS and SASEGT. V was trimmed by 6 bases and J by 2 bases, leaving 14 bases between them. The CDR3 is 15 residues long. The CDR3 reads CASRGSGGTGNTIYF. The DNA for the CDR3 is TGTGCCAGCAGGGGGTCGGGGGGCACTGGAAACACCATATATTTT.

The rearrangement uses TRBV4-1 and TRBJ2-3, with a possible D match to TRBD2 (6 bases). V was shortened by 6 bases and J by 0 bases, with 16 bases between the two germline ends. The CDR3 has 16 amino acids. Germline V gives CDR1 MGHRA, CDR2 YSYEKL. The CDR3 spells CASSQRSGTSTDTQYF. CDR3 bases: TGCGCCAGCAGTCAGCGTTCTGGGACTAGCACAGATACGCAGTATTTT.

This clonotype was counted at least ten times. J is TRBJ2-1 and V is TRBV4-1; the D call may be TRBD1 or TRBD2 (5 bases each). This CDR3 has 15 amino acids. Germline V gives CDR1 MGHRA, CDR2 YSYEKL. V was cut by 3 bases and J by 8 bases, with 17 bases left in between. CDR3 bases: TGCGCCAGCAGCCATGCCCAATCACTAGGGGATGAGCAGTTCTTC. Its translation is CASSHAQSLGDEQFF.

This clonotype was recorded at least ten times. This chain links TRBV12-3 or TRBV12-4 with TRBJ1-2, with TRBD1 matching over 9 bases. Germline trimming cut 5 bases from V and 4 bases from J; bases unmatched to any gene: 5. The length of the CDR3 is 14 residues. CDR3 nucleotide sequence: TGTGCCAGCAGTGGCCGGGACAGGGTCTATGGCTACACCTTC. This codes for CASSGRDRVYGYTF.

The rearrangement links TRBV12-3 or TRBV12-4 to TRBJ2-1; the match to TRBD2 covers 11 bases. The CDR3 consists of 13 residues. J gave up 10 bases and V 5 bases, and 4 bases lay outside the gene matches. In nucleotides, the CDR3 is TGTGCCAGCAGTACTAGCGGGAGAGGAGAGCAGTTCTTC. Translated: CASSTSGRGEQFF.

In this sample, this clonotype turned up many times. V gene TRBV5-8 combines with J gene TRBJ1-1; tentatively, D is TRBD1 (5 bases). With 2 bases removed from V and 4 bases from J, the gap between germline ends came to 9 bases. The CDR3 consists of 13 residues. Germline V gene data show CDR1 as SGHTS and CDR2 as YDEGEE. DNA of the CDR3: TGTGCCAGCAGCTTTGGAGGGGTCACTGAAGCTTTCTTT. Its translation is CASSFGGVTEAFF.

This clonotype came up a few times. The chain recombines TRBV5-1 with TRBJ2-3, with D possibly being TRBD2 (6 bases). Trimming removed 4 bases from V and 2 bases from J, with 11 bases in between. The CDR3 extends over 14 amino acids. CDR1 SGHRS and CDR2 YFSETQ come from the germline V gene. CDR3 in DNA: TGCGCCAGCAGCCAAAGGACTAACACAGATACGCAGTATTTT. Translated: CASSQRTNTDTQYF.

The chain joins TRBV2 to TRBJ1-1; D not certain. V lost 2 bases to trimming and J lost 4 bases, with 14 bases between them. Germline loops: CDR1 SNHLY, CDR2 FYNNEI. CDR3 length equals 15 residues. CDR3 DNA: TGTGCCAGCAGTGAATGGCAAGAGCTGGGCACTGAAGCTTTCTTT. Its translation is CASSEWQELGTEAFF.

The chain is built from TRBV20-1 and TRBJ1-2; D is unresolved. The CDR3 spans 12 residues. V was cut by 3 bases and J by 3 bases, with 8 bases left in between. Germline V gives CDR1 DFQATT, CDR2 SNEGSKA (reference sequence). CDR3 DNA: TGCAGTGCTAGCAGCGACTACTATGGCTACACCTTC. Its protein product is CSASSDYYGYTF.

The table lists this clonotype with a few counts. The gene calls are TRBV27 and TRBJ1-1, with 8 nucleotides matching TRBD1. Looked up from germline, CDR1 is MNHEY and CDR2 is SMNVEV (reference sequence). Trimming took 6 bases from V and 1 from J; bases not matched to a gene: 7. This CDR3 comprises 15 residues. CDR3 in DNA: TGTGCCAGCAGCCTGACAGGGGTGGGGAACACTGAAGCTTTCTTT. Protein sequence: CASSLTGVGNTEAFF.

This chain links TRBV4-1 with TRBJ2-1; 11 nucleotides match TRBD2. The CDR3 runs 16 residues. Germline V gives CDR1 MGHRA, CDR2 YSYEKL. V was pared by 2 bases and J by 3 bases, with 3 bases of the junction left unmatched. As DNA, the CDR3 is TGCGCCAGCAGCCAACTAGGGACTAGCGGCTACAATGAGCAGTTCTTC. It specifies CASSQLGTSGYNEQFF.

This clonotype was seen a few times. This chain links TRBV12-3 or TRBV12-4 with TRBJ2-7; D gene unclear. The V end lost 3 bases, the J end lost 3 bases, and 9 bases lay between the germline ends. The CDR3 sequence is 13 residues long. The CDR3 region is CASSLQEIYEQYF. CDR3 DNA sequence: TGTGCCAGCAGTTTGCAAGAGATCTACGAGCAGTACTTC.

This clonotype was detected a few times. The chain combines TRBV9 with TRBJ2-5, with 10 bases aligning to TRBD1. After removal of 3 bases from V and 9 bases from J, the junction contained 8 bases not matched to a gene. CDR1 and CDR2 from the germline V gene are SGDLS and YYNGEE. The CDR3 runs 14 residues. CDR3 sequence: CASSADRGPAPQYF. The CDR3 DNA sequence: TGTGCCAGCAGCGCTGACAGGGGGCCCGCTCCCCAGTACTTC.

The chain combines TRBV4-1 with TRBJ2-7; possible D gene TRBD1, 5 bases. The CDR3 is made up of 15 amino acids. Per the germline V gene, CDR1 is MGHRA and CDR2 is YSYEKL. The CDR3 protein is CASSQDQGWEREQYV. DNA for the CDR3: TGCGCCAGCAGTCAAGATCAGGGATGGGAACGCGAGCAGTACGTC.

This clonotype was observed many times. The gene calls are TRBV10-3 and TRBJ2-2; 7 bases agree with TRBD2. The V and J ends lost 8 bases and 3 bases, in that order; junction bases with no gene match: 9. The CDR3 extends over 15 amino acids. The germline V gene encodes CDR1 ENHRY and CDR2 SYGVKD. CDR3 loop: CAIRTALADTGELFF. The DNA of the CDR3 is TGTGCCATCCGGACGGCGCTAGCGGACACCGGGGAGCTGTTTTTT.

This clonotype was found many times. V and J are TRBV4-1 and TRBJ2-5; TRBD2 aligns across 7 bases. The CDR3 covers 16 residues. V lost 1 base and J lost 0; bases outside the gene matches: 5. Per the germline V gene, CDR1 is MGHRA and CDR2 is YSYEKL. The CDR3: CASSQVALADQETQYF. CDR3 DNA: TGCGCCAGCAGCCAAGTAGCCCTAGCGGACCAAGAGACCCAGTACTTC.

The CDR3: CASRVGTSLAKNIQYF. CDR3 nucleotides: TGTGCCAGCAGGGTTGGGACTTCTCTAGCCAAAAACATTCAGTACTTC. V usage is TRBV2 and J usage is TRBJ2-4; TRBD2 might be the D (6 bases). This CDR3 contains 16 residues. V gave up 6 bases and J gave up 0 bases, with 15 bases separating them. Per germline, CDR1 SNHLY and CDR2 FYNNEI.

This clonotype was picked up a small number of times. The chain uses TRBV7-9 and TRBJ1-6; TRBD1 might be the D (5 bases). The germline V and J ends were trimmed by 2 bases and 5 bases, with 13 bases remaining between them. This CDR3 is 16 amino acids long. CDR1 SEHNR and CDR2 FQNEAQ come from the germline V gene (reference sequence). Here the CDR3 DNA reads TGTGCCAGCAGCTTATTTCGGAGGGGTGATAATTCACCCCTCCACTTT. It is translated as CASSLFRRGDNSPLHF.

Here the CDR3 reads CAKGDSEAFF. In DNA, the CDR3 is TGTGCCAAAGGGGATTCAGAAGCTTTCTTT. J is TRBJ1-1 and V is TRBV2; weak D call: TRBD1 (5 bases). Germline CDR1 reads SNHLY; CDR2 reads FYNNEI. The CDR3 has 10 residues. Trimming removed 10 bases from V and 8 bases from J, with 11 bases in between.

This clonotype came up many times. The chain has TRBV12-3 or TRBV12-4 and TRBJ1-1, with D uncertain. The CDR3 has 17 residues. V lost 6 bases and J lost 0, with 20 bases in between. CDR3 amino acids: CASRGGEVAGMNTEAFF. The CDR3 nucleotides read TGTGCCAGCAGGGGCGGGGAAGTGGCTGGGATGAACACTGAAGCTTTCTTT.

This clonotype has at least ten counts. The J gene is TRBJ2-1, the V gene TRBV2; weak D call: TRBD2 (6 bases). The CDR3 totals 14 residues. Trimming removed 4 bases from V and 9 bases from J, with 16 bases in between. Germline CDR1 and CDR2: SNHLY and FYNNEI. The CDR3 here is CASSAGGIIVEQFF. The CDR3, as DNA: TGTGCCAGCAGTGCCGGCGGGATTATCGTTGAGCAGTTCTTC.

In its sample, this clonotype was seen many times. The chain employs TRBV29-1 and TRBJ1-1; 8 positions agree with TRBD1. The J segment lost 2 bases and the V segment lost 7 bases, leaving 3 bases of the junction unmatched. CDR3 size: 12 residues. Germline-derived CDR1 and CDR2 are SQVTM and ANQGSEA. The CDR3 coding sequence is TGCAGCGGTCAGGGGGCTAACACTGAAGCTTTCTTT. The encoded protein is CSGQGANTEAFF.

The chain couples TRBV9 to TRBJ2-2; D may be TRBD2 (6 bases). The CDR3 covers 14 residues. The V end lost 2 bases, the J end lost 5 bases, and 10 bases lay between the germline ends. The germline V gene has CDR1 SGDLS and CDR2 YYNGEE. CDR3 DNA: TGTGCCAGCAGCGTCTTCGGGGGAACCGGGGAGCTGTTTTTT. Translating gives CASSVFGGTGELFF. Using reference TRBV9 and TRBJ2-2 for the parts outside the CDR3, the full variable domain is DSGVTQTPKHLITATGQRVTLRCSPRSGDLSVYWYQQSLDQGLQFLIQYYNGEERAKGNILERFSAQQFPDLHSELNLSSLELGDSALYFCASSVFGGTGELFFGEGSRLTVL.

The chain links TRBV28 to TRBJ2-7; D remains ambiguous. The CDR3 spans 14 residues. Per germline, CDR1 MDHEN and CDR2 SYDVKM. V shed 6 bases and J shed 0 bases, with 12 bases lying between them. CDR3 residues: CASRPDLSSYEQYF. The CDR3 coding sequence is TGTGCCAGCAGGCCTGACCTGAGCTCCTACGAGCAGTACTTC.

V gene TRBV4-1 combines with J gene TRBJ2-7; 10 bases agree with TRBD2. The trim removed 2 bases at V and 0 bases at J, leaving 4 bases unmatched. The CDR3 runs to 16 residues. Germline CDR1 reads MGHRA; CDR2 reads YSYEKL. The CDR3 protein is CASSQLTSGYSYEQYF. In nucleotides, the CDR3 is TGCGCCAGCAGCCAACTGACTAGCGGGTACTCCTACGAGCAGTACTTC.